What follows are 10 T cell receptor beta chains derived from one specimen sequenced in a study of T cell repertoires in cytomegalovirus infection. TCRdb ran MiXCR on the reads and lists one entry per CDR3 protein. The sample has approximately 120,000 distinct CDR3 sequences, 29% seen once. Their antigen targets remain unknown. Sequences were derived from CD8+ T cells from cultured PBMCs, sampled from culture after CMV antigen stimulation. The receptors shown here come from a human donor in good health (CMV status not recorded). Some clones in this sample may be carry-over from other donors' samples.

The genes are TRBV19 and TRBJ1-1; D gene uncertain. Germline values: CDR1 LNHDA, CDR2 SQIVND (reference sequence). The CDR3 has 13 residues. V was pared by 11 bases and J by 2 bases, with 15 bases between. The CDR3 spells CASNRRANTEAFF. The CDR3 nucleotides are TGTGCCTCCAATCGACGGGCTAACACTGAAGCTTTCTTT.

The rearrangement links TRBV7-6 to TRBJ2-1, with 13 bases lining up with TRBD2. Germline CDR1 is SGHVS and CDR2 is FNYEAQ. The CDR3 is 15 amino acids. Trimming took 5 bases from V and 5 from J; bases not matched to a gene: 3. The CDR3: CASSLGLAGDNEQFF. Here the CDR3 DNA reads TGTGCCAGCAGCCTCGGACTAGCGGGGGACAATGAGCAGTTCTTC.

The rearrangement joins TRBV2 to TRBJ2-7; the D gene is possibly TRBD2 (5 bases). The V gene lost 7 bases and the J gene lost 4 bases, with 8 bases spanning the gap. CDR3 size: 11 residues. CDR1 is SNHLY and CDR2 is FYNNEI in the germline V gene. The CDR3 spells CASIGGYEQYF. CDR3 DNA: TGTGCCAGCATCGGCGGGTACGAGCAGTACTTC.

The chain carries TRBV6-1 and TRBJ1-2, with 8 bases matching TRBD1. CDR1 is MNHNS and CDR2 is SASEGT in the germline V gene. J lost 4 bases, V lost 5 bases, and 3 bases had no gene match. This CDR3 region has 13 residues. CDR3 sequence reads: CASSNDRGYGYTF. The CDR3 DNA follows: TGTGCCAGCAGTAATGACAGGGGCTATGGCTACACCTTC.

The gene calls are TRBV7-6 and TRBJ2-1, with TRBD2 matching 13 bases. V shed 4 bases and J 2 bases; nucleotides not matched to a gene: 11. This CDR3 is 19 amino acids long. CDR1 and CDR2 (germline): SGHVS, FNYEAQ. The CDR3 region is CASSSPGTSGERTYNEQFF. CDR3 coding DNA: TGTGCCAGCAGCTCCCCCGGGACTAGCGGGGAAAGAACCTACAATGAGCAGTTCTTC.

In its sample, this clonotype was seen many times. The rearrangement joins TRBV6-1 to TRBJ1-5; possible D gene TRBD1, 6 bases. Germline CDR1 and CDR2: MNHNS and SASEGT. This CDR3 region has 15 residues. V was clipped by 2 bases and J by 7 bases, with 15 bases between them. The CDR3 bases are TGTGCCAGCAGTGAATTAATCCGGACAGAACAGCCCCAGCATTTT. This codes for CASSELIRTEQPQHF.

This rearrangement joins TRBV12-3 or TRBV12-4 to TRBJ1-1; D may be TRBD1 (6 bases). The V gene lost 3 bases and the J gene lost 3 bases, with 23 bases spanning the gap. The CDR3 loop spans 18 amino acids. CDR3 loop: CASSFWGPEDSWYTEAFF. The CDR3 DNA is TGTGCCAGCAGTTTCTGGGGGCCTGAGGACAGCTGGTACACTGAAGCTTTCTTT.

V usage is TRBV9 and J usage is TRBJ1-6; weak D call: TRBD1 (5 bases). Germline loops: CDR1 SGDLS, CDR2 YYNGEE. With 4 bases removed from V and 10 bases from J, the gap between germline ends came to 15 bases. The CDR3 runs to 14 residues. The CDR3 loop is CASSPLGGKSPLHF. The CDR3 DNA is TGTGCCAGCAGCCCGCTTGGGGGGAAGTCACCCCTCCACTTT.

This clonotype was found a few times. The chain uses TRBV20-1 and TRBJ2-1; 9 bases fit TRBD2. V was clipped by 2 bases and J by 1 base; unmatched bases: 6. This CDR3 region has 16 residues. CDR1 and CDR2 from the germline V gene are DFQATT and SNEGSKA (reference sequence). CDR3 DNA: TGCAGTGCTAGACGGCTAGCGGGGTCGTCCTACAATGAGCAGTTCTTC. It is translated as CSARRLAGSSYNEQFF.

This clonotype has ten or more counts. The gene calls are TRBV5-1 and TRBJ1-1; 7 nucleotides agree with TRBD1. The junction had 3 bases not matched to a gene; V was cut back by 3 bases and J by 1 base. This CDR3 spans 14 amino acids. Germline V gives CDR1 SGHRS, CDR2 YFSETQ. Here the CDR3 DNA reads TGCGCCAGCAGCTGGGGACAGCAGAACACTGAAGCTTTCTTT. It yields the protein CASSWGQQNTEAFF. The entire variable domain, with the rest obtained from reference TRBV5-1 and TRBJ1-1, is as follows: KAGVTQTPRYLIKTRGQQVTLSCSPISGHRSVSWYQQTPGQGLQFLFEYFSETQRNKGNFPGRFSGRQFSNSRSEMNVSTLELGDSALYLCASSWGQQNTEAFFGQGTRLTVV.